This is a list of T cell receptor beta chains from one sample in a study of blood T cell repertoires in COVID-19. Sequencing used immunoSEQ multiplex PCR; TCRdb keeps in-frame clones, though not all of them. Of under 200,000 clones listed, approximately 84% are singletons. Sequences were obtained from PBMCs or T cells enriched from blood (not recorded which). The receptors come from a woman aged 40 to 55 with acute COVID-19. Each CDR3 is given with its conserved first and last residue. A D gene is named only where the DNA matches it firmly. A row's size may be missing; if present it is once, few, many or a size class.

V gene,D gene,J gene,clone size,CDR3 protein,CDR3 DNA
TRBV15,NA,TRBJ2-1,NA,CATSRDLQGGEQFF,TGTGCCACCAGCAGAGATTTACAAGGGGGTGAGCAGTTCTTC
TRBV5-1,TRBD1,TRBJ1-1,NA,CASSLGTGGAFMNTEAFF,TGCGCCAGCAGCCTTGGGACAGGCGGTGCGTTTATGAACACTGAAGCTTTCTTT
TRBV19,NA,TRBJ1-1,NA,CASSIRGMRRAGEAFF,TGTGCCAGTAGTATCCGGGGGATGAGGAGGGCAGGGGAAGCTTTCTTT
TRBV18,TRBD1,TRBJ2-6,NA,CASSLTTGTGRSGANVLTF,TGTGCCAGCTCACTAACAACCGGGACAGGGCGATCTGGGGCCAACGTCCTGACTTTC
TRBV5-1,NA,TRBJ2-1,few,CASSLDISSFRNEQFF,TGCGCCAGCAGCTTGGATATATCTAGCTTTAGGAATGAGCAGTTCTTC
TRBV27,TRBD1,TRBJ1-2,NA,CASSWDRASLNEALNYGYTF,TGTGCCAGCAGTTGGGACAGGGCAAGCCTAAATGAAGCCCTTAACTATGGCTACACCTTC
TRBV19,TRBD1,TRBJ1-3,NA,CASRPGQGESYGNTIYF,TGTGCCAGTAGGCCGGGACAGGGGGAGTCTTATGGAAACACCATATATTTT
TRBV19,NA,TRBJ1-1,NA,CASSIGLANTEAFF,TGTGCCAGTAGTATAGGTCTAGCAAACACTGAAGCTTTCTTT
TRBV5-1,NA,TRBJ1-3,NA,CASSLGDISSGNTIYF,TGCGCCAGCAGCTTGGGGGACATTTCCTCTGGAAACACCATATATTTT
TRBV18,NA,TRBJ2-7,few,CASSLDSNSYEQYF,TGTGCCAGCTCATTGGACAGCAACTCCTACGAGCAGTACTTC
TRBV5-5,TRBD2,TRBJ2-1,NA,CASSRLAGGWSAEQFF,TGTGCCAGCAGCCGCTTAGCGGGAGGGTGGTCCGCTGAGCAGTTCTTC
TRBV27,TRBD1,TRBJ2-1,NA,CASSFTNRGVQFF,TGTGCCAGCAGTTTTACCAACAGGGGCGTGCAGTTCTTC
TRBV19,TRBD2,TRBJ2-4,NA,CASTSGVFQNIQYF,TGTGCCAGTACTAGCGGGGTCTTTCAAAACATTCAGTACTTC
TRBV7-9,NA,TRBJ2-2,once,CASSLGWTESNTGELFF,TGTGCCAGCAGCTTAGGGTGGACAGAGTCGAACACCGGGGAGCTGTTTTTT
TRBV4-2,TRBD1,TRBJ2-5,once,CASSQSPGQGRETQYF,TGTGCCAGCAGCCAATCTCCGGGACAGGGCAGGGAGACCCAGTACTTC
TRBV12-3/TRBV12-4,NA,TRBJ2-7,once,CASSPDSYEQYF,TGTGCCAGCAGTCCAGACAGCTACGAGCAGTACTTC
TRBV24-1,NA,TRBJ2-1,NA,CATSDRIGGNEQFF,TGTGCCACCAGTGACCGGATCGGGGGAAATGAGCAGTTCTTC
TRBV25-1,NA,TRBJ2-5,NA,CASSAAGWETQYF,TGTGCCAGCAGTGCTGCAGGCTGGGAGACCCAGTACTTC
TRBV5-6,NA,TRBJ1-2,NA,CASSSTGRDYGYTF,TGTGCCAGCAGCTCAACAGGGAGGGACTATGGCTACACCTTC
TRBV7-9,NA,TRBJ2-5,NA,CASSLRMQETQYF,TGTGCCAGCAGCTTGCGAATGCAAGAGACCCAGTACTTC
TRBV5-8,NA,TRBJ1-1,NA,CASTPPFGETEAFF,TGTGCCAGCACCCCACCGTTCGGGGAGACTGAAGCTTTCTTT
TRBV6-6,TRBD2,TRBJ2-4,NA,CASSYGAGGKNIQYF,TGTGCCAGCAGTTACGGGGCGGGAGGGAAAAACATTCAGTACTTC
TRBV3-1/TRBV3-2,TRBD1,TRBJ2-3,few,CASSQAGDRVKDTQYF,TGTGCCAGCAGCCAAGCTGGGGACAGGGTCAAGGATACGCAGTATTTT
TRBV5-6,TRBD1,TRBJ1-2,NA,CASSRKGQGTYGYTF,TGTGCCAGCAGCCGAAAGGGACAGGGAACCTATGGCTACACCTTC
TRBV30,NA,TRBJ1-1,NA,CAWRWGPLNTEAFF,TGTGCCTGGAGGTGGGGGCCCCTGAACACTGAAGCTTTCTTT
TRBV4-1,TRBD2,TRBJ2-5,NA,CASSQDPGRAGETQYF,TGCGCCAGCAGCCAAGATCCCGGGAGGGCCGGGGAGACCCAGTACTTC
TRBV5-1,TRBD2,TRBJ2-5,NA,CASSLGLAGLLGETQYF,TGCGCCAGCAGCTTGGGTTTAGCGGGACTTCTTGGGGAGACCCAGTACTTC
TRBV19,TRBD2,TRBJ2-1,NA,CASSSFVTSGGYNEQFF,TGTGCCAGTAGCAGTTTCGTAACTAGCGGGGGATACAATGAGCAGTTCTTC
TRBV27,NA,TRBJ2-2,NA,CASSQRGGSNTGELFF,TGTGCCAGCAGTCAAAGAGGGGGTTCGAACACCGGGGAGCTGTTTTTT
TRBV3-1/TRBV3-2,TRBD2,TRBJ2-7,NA,CASSRGGLGTYEQYF,TGTGCCAGCAGTCGGGGGGGCCTAGGGACCTACGAGCAGTACTTC
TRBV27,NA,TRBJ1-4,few,CASSAEGATNEKLFF,TGTGCCAGCAGTGCCGAGGGGGCAACTAATGAAAAACTGTTTTTT
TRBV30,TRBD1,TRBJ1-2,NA,CAWSLGQNYGYTF,TGTGCCTGGAGCCTGGGACAGAACTATGGCTACACCTTC
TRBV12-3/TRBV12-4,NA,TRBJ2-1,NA,CASSLTISGQFF,TGTGCCAGCAGTTTGACAATTAGTGGGCAGTTCTTC
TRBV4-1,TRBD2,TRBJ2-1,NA,CASSPRTSGSYEQFF,TGCGCCAGCAGCCCACGGACTAGCGGGAGTTATGAGCAGTTCTTC
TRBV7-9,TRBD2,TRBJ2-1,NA,CASSPRLAGPYNEQFF,TGTGCCAGCAGCCCGAGACTAGCGGGACCCTACAATGAGCAGTTCTTC
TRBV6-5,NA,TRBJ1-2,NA,CASSGNLNYGYTF,TGTGCCAGCAGCGGGAACCTGAACTATGGCTACACCTTC
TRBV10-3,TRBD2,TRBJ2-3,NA,CAISESRGTSLDTQYF,TGTGCCATCAGTGAGTCCCGGGGGACTAGCCTAGATACGCAGTATTTT
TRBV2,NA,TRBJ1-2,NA,CASSDSPDSPAGYGYTF,TGTGCCAGCAGTGATTCACCTGACAGTCCCGCAGGGTATGGCTACACCTTC
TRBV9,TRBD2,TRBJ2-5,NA,CASSVGLAGETQYF,TGTGCCAGCAGCGTAGGTCTAGCGGGGGAAACCCAGTACTTC
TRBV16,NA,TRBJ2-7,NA,CASSQQGYEQYF,TGTGCCAGCAGCCAACAGGGATACGAGCAGTACTTC
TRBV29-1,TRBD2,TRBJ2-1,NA,CSVVISGVYNEQFF,TGCAGCGTCGTTATTAGCGGGGTCTACAATGAGCAGTTCTTC
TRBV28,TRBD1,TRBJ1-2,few,CASKQGQVNYGYTF,TGTGCCAGCAAACAGGGACAGGTGAACTATGGCTACACCTTC
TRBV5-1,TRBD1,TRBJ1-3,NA,CASSLGGTGLSGNTIYF,TGCGCCAGCAGCCTGGGAGGGACAGGGCTTTCTGGAAACACCATATATTTT
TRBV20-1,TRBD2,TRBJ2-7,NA,CSASGGREQYF,TGCAGTGCTAGCGGGGGGAGGGAGCAGTACTTC